This T cell receptor beta chain was identified during a study of blood T cell repertoires in COVID-19. Study at large: Samples representing acute and convalescent COVID-19 were sourced from the United States, Italy and Spain. T cells, B-cell-depleted T cells, or PBMCs supplied cDNA or gDNA.

This clone was counted a few times. Original methodology: Estimation of nucleated cell counts was performed using reference gene primer amplification. Profiled with immunoSEQ multiplex PCR; TCRdb holds only in-frame clones, not every one. V and J calls and clone size come straight from that table; D and trimming were deduced from the DNA. This repertoire shows around 80,000 clones, approximately 81% found once; its top ten account for around a sixth. This receptor was obtained from a woman older than 75 with acute or convalescent COVID-19. The specimen was peripheral blood.

The CDR3: CASSSALGGRSNQPQHF. For the CDR3, the DNA is TGTGCCAGCAGCTCCGCTTTAGGGGGTAGGAGCAATCAGCCCCAGCATTTT. The chain joins TRBV12-1 to TRBJ1-5; the D call of TRBD1 is as the table states it, not checked on the DNA. TRBV12-1 counts as a pseudogene. This CDR3 region has 17 residues.